The T cell receptor (beta chain) under discussion was sequenced for a study of glioma-infiltrating T cells. V was clipped by 3 bases and J by 3 bases, with 11 bases between them. This CDR3 has 15 residues. The germline V gene encodes CDR1 SEHNR and CDR2 FQNEAQ (reference sequence). On this clonotype itself: Its target is unknown.

TCR alpha and beta CDR3 regions were amplified from RNA using iRepertoire nested multiplex PCR. For one-step reverse transcription and amplification, 100-400 ng of tissue mRNA or PBMC total RNA was used. TCRdb analysed the multiplex PCR reads with MiXCR anew, one entry per CDR3 protein. Among more than 95,000 distinct CDR3 sequences listed, 20% to 25% were seen once. Study results and limitations: Non-neoplastic patients had below-expected tissue-blood divergence, while all gliomas exceeded expectation. Very few CDR3 sequences were shared between tissue and blood.

The sequenced sample was glioma tissue, nonneoplastic brain tissue, or PBMCs (not recorded which). The chain employs TRBV7-9 and TRBJ2-2; D is perhaps TRBD2 (6 bases). This clonotype was sampled from a human donor with low-grade glioma or glioblastoma, undergoing nonglioma brain surgery, or in good health (not recorded which). CDR3 residues: CASSLWDFDTGELFF. CDR3 DNA sequence: TGTGCCAGCAGCTTGTGGGACTTCGACACCGGGGAGCTGTTTTTT.